The 8 T cell receptor beta chains below all came from one sample that was sequenced in a study of T cells in Graves' hyperthyroidism and ophthalmopathy. RNA transcripts provided the source from which TCR beta CDR3 regions were amplified. A first-round RT-PCR of the TCR CDR3 used the HTBI primer set. TCRdb used MiXCR to reprocess the multiplex PCR reads, holding one entry per CDR3 protein. The table lists 500,000 to 800,000 distinct CDR3 sequences, nearly 45% of them singletons. Sample: peripheral blood or thyroid tissue (not recorded which). The source of these receptors is an adult man with Graves' disease, either hyperthyroidism or ophthalmopathy (not recorded which).

This clonotype was detected many times. The gene calls are TRBV15 and TRBJ1-6; 7 bases match TRBD1. The V gene end was trimmed by 8 bases and the J gene end by 7 bases; junction bases not matched to a gene: 8. This CDR3 region has 14 residues. Germline lookup yields CDR1 LNHNV and CDR2 YYDKDF (reference sequence). In DNA form, the CDR3 reads TGTGCCACCGCCCGAGGGGGCTCCAATTCACCCCTCCACTTT. This encodes CATARGGSNSPLHF.

This clonotype was recorded a few times. The chain employs TRBV7-9 and TRBJ2-7; 8 nucleotides align to TRBD1. V trimming: 5 bases; J trimming: 4 bases; junction bases outside the gene matches: 7. CDR1 and CDR2 from the germline V gene are SEHNR and FQNEAQ (reference sequence). This CDR3 contains 14 residues. The CDR3 spells CASSEGTGGYEQYF. The CDR3 coding sequence is TGTGCCAGCAGCGAAGGGACAGGCGGATACGAGCAGTACTTC.

This clonotype was picked up a small number of times. The V gene is TRBV7-2, the J gene TRBJ1-5, with no clear D. V was trimmed by 5 bases and J by 3 bases, leaving 17 bases between them. Germline V gene sequence: CDR1 SGHTA, CDR2 FQGNSA. This CDR3 comprises 16 residues. For the CDR3, the DNA is TGTGCCAGCAGCCCGACCATTTTAGGGTCCAATCAGCCCCAGCATTTT. Protein: CASSPTILGSNQPQHF.

This clonotype was seen more than once but under ten times. The chain uses TRBV7-9 and TRBJ1-6; 7 bases are shared with TRBD1. With 5 bases clipped from V and 7 bases from J, the junction kept 11 bases outside the gene matches. There are 16 residues in the CDR3. The germline gives CDR1 SEHNR, CDR2 FQNEAQ (reference sequence). CDR3 sequence reads: CASSPDRVSENSPLHF. DNA of the CDR3: TGTGCCAGCAGCCCAGACAGGGTGTCCGAAAATTCACCCCTCCACTTT. Full variable domain (missing parts from reference TRBV7-9 and TRBJ1-6): DTGVSQNPRHKITKRGQNVTFRCDPISEHNRLYWYRQTLGQGPEFLTYFQNEAQLEKSRLLSDRFSAERPKGSFSTLEIQRTEQGDSAMYLCASSPDRVSENSPLHFGNGTRLTVT.

There are many counts of this clonotype. The V and J genes are TRBV10-3 and TRBJ1-2; D unclear. CDR1 and CDR2 from the germline V gene are ENHRY and SYGVKD. V lost 3 bases and J lost 8, with 10 bases in between. The CDR3 totals 12 residues. The CDR3 loop reads CAISEAVRGYTF. The CDR3 DNA sequence: TGTGCCATCAGTGAAGCAGTGCGGGGCTACACCTTC.

This clonotype was seen more than once but under ten times. V gene TRBV29-1 combines with J gene TRBJ1-2, with a tentative D call TRBD1 (5 bases). This CDR3 spans 14 amino acids. CDR1 is SQVTM, CDR2 ANQGSEA, per germline. The V end was cut by 3 bases, the J end by 1 base, with 12 bases between. CDR3 DNA: TGCAGCGTTGACGGCCAGGGCAATAACTATGGCTACACCTTC. Translating gives CSVDGQGNNYGYTF.

The chain has TRBV15 and TRBJ2-5; D might be TRBD1 (6 bases). V was trimmed by 3 bases and J by 5 bases, leaving 13 bases between them. CDR1 is LNHNV and CDR2 is YYDKDF in the germline V gene (reference sequence). This CDR3 has 14 residues. The CDR3 spells CATSSPDRSETQYF. Written as DNA, the CDR3 is TGTGCCACCAGCAGTCCAGACAGGTCCGAGACCCAGTACTTC.

This sequence joins TRBV19 and TRBJ1-1; D perhaps matches TRBD1 (5 bases). The CDR3 is 15 residues long. The V end was cut by 2 bases, the J end by 6 bases, with 16 bases between. Germline CDR1 and CDR2: LNHDA and SQIVND (reference sequence). This CDR3 is CASSIPLRGIAEAFF. Here the CDR3 DNA reads TGTGCCAGTAGTATACCACTGCGGGGGATCGCTGAAGCTTTCTTT.